This T cell receptor (beta chain) was captured by sequencing in a study of blood T cells in healthy people across ages. A second PCR, run for roughly 6 to 11 cycles, used a sample-barcoded 5' primer plus a J-beta primer mix. Every cDNA molecule bore a tag from a template-switch adaptor containing 12 random nucleotides. TCRdb itself ran the 5' RACE reads through MiXCR, one entry per CDR3 protein. The sample gives almost 1 million distinct CDR3 sequences, roughly 51% of which show up once; 20% to 25% is in the top ten. Comments on this clonotype: The junction departs from germline at one end; a sequencing error may be responsible.

The germline gives CDR1 SQVTM, CDR2 ANQGSEA. The CDR3 covers 10 residues. The sequenced material came from blood. This receptor was identified in a woman in her sixties in good health. The rearrangement links TRBV29-1 to TRBJ2-5; D uncertain. The CDR3 nucleotides are TGCAACGTTGAGTCTAAGACCCAGTACTTC. Its translation: CNVESKTQYF.